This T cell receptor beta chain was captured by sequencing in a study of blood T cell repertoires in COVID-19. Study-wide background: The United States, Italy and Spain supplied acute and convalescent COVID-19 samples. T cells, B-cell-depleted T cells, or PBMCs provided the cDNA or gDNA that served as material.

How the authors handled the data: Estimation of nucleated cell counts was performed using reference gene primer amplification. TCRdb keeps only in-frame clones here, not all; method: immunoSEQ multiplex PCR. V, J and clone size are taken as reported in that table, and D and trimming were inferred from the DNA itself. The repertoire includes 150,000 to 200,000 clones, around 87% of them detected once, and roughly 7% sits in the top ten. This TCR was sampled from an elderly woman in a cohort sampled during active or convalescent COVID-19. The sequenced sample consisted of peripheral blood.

As DNA, the CDR3 is TGTGCCAGCACCTATAAACAGGGGGCACGGACTGAAGCTTTCTTT. Its translation: CASTYKQGARTEAFF. The chain uses TRBV28 and TRBJ1-1; TRBD1 matches 9 bases. This CDR3 is 15 amino acids long. V shed 7 bases, J shed 5 bases, and the junction held 11 bases outside the gene matches. Germline CDR1 reads MDHEN; CDR2 reads SYDVKM.